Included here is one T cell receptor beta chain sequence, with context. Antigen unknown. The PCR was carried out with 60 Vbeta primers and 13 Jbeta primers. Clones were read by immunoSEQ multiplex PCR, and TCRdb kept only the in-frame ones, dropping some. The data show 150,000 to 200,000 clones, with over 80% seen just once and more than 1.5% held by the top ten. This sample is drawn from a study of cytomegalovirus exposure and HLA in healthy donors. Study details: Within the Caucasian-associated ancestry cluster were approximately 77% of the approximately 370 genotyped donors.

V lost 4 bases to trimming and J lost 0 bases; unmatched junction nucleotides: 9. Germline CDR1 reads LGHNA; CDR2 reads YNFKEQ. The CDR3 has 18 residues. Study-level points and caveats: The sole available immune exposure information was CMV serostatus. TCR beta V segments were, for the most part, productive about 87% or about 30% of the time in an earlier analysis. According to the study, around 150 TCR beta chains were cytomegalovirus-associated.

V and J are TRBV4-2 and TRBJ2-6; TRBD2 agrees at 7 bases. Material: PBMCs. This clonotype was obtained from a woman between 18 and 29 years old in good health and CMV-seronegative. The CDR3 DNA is TGTGCCAGCAGCCCCAGACTAGCTAGAGACTCTGGGGCCAACGTCCTGACTTTC. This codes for CASSPRLARDSGANVLTF.